Here is one T cell receptor (beta chain) with its context. Its target is not known. This specimen comes from a study of siplizumab effects on memory and regulatory T cells. Notes on the study in general: The study found that mappable alloreactive CD4+ clones averaged roughly 70% Treg-derived with siplizumab and 25% to 30% in controls. Among alloreactive clones, only a minor fraction mapped to unstimulated subsets. Proliferating Tregs taken from siplizumab cultures were not shown to have a confirmed suppressive function.

TCRdb's copy holds only in-frame clones and misses some; the assay was immunoSEQ multiplex PCR. The sample comprises over 80,000 clones, over 80% of which are singletons, and approximately 1.4% rests with the top ten. The V and J ends lost 2 bases and 5 bases respectively, with 9 bases between them. CDR3 size: 13 residues. From germline, CDR1 is SEHNR and CDR2 FQNEAQ (reference sequence). Sequenced input: Tregs sorted from blood. This TCR derives from a human donor in good health. The chain uses TRBV7-9 and TRBJ1-2; D unresolved. The CDR3 DNA is TGTGCCAGCAGCTTACCCGGGATATATGGCTACACCTTC. Protein sequence: CASSLPGIYGYTF.